This TCR beta chain was recorded in a study of cytomegalovirus exposure and HLA in healthy donors. The PCR was carried out with 60 Vbeta primers and 13 Jbeta primers. Only in-frame clones appear in the TCRdb table, and some are missing; sequencing was by immunoSEQ multiplex PCR. This table lists about 110,000 clones. The length of the CDR3 is 15 residues. The V end was cut by 2 bases, the J end by 0 bases, with 10 bases between. Per the germline V gene, CDR1 is SGHTA and CDR2 is FQGNSA. Sequenced input: PBMCs. This receptor was identified in a man between 35 and 55 years old in good health and CMV-seropositive. The chain has TRBV7-2 and TRBJ1-2; weak D call: TRBD1 (5 bases). The CDR3: CASSLLGQANYGYTF. Written as DNA, the CDR3 is TGTGCCAGCAGCTTACTCGGACAAGCTAACTATGGCTACACCTTC.